The 2 T cell receptor beta chains listed next were all sequenced from one sample in a study of naive and memory T cell subsets. The library had UMIs added by 3' ligation of an oligonucleotide to TCR cDNA. Ligated cDNA underwent four rounds of PCR with nested alpha and beta constant region primers and SP2. TCRdb passed the 5' RACE reads through MiXCR, listing each CDR3 protein once. Seen here are 30,000 to 40,000 distinct CDR3 sequences, approximately 16% observed once, and the top ten hold around 2.7%. The receptors shown here come from a female donor in good health.

This clonotype was detected many times. This chain joins TRBV3-1 and TRBJ1-2; 11 bases are a match to TRBD1. The CDR3 loop spans 15 amino acids. V trimming: 8 bases; J trimming: 3 bases; junction bases outside the gene matches: 8. CDR1 and CDR2 (germline): LGHDT, YNNKEL (reference sequence). CDR3 nucleotide sequence: TGTGCCAGCCACGGACAGGGGGCGAGAGACTATGGCTACACCTTC. Translated: CASHGQGARDYGYTF.

This clonotype has a count of ten or more. The V call is TRBV29-1, the J call TRBJ2-7, with a weak D call TRBD2 (5 bases). Per the germline V gene, CDR1 is SQVTM and CDR2 is ANQGSEA. The CDR3 contains 13 residues. Trimming removed 2 bases from V and 3 bases from J, with 11 bases in between. CDR3 DNA: TGCAGCGTTGAATCAAAGAGGGACTACGAGCAGTACTTC. Protein: CSVESKRDYEQYF.